The 18 T cell receptor beta chains below come from one sample, sequenced in a study of breast tumors, draining lymph nodes, adjacent tissues. One entry per CDR3 protein results from TCRdb running MiXCR on the multiplex PCR reads. The sample carries 6,000 or so distinct CDR3 sequences, around two fifths recorded once. The sequenced sample was tumor-adjacent breast tissue. The source of these receptors is a female donor with breast cancer. Some clones in this sample may be carry-over from other donors' samples.

Relative to its sample, this clonotype is medium-sized (0.01 to 0.1%). V is TRBV6-2 or TRBV6-3 and J is TRBJ2-7; 10 nucleotides agree with TRBD2. This CDR3 is built from 14 residues. CDR1 and CDR2 (germline): MNHEY, SVGEGT. The V gene end was trimmed by 2 bases and the J gene end by 2 bases; junction bases not matched to a gene: 0. CDR3 in DNA: TGTGCCAGCAGTTACGGGACTAGCGCCTACGAGCAGTACTTC. It codes for CASSYGTSAYEQYF.

There are many counts of this clonotype. The J gene is TRBJ2-2, the V gene TRBV29-1; 13 positions match TRBD2. The V and J ends lost 7 bases and 6 bases, in that order; junction bases with no gene match: 2. Germline V lookup: CDR1 SQVTM, CDR2 ANQGSEA. The CDR3 totals 13 residues. The CDR3 DNA follows: TGCAGCGGGACTAGCGGGAGTGCCGGGGAGCTGTTTTTT. Translation: CSGTSGSAGELFF.

This clonotype was picked up many times. V gene TRBV5-6 combines with J gene TRBJ2-3, with D perhaps matching TRBD1 (6 bases). Germline CDR1 SGHDT, CDR2 YYEEEE. This CDR3 spans 14 amino acids. Trimming cost V 5 bases and J 4 bases, with 14 bases left between them. The CDR3 here is CASRATRGSDTQYF. CDR3 in DNA: TGTGCCAGCAGGGCTACCAGGGGTTCAGATACGCAGTATTTT.

This clonotype was seen many times. This sequence joins TRBV2 and TRBJ1-5, with D unclear. Germline V gene data show CDR1 as SNHLY and CDR2 as FYNNEI. Trimming stripped 2 bases from V and 2 bases from J, with 4 bases between. CDR3 length: 13 residues. CDR3 bases: TGTGCCAGCAGTGAAATCGGCAATCAGCCCCAGCATTTT. It specifies CASSEIGNQPQHF.

This clonotype has a count of ten or more. This sequence joins TRBV19 and TRBJ2-1, with TRBD2 identical over 7 bases. Germline V CDR1 and CDR2: LNHDA, SQIVND (reference sequence). J was trimmed by 0 bases and V by 5 bases; bases with no gene match: 4. The length of the CDR3 is 15 residues. The CDR3 region has the DNA TGTGCCAGTAGTCTGACTAGCCACTCCTACAATGAGCAGTTCTTC. Its protein is CASSLTSHSYNEQFF. Supplemented by reference TRBV19 and TRBJ2-1, the full variable domain reads DGGITQSPKYLFRKEGQNVTLSCEQNLNHDAMYWYRQDPGQGLRLIYYSQIVNDFQKGDIAEGYSVSREKKESFPLTVTSAQKNPTAFYLCASSLTSHSYNEQFFGPGTRLTVL.

This clonotype appeared many times. The chain joins TRBV12-3 or TRBV12-4 to TRBJ2-2; TRBD1 is a possible D gene (6 bases). V lost 6 bases, J lost 2 bases, and 10 bases lay in between. This CDR3 contains 14 residues. As DNA, the CDR3 is TGTGCCAGCAGCCGGACAGAAAACACCGGGGAGCTGTTTTTT. This translates into CASSRTENTGELFF.

J is TRBJ2-7 and V is TRBV18; 7 bases fit TRBD1. J was trimmed by 4 bases and V by 3 bases; bases with no gene match: 12. The CDR3 extends over 16 amino acids. Germline CDR1 reads KGHSH; CDR2 reads LQKENI. The CDR3 DNA sequence: TGTGCCAGCTCACCCGTACCAGACAGGGTGAGGTACGAGCAGTACTTC. Translation: CASSPVPDRVRYEQYF.

CDR3 amino acids: CASSYLRGYGYTF. CDR3 sequence (DNA): TGTGCCAGCAGTTACCTCAGGGGCTATGGCTACACCTTC. V is TRBV6-5 and J is TRBJ1-2, with D tentatively TRBD1 (6 bases). V was clipped by 2 bases and J by 4 bases, with 8 bases between them. The CDR3 runs to 13 residues. From germline, CDR1 is MNHEY and CDR2 SVGAGI.

The V and J genes are TRBV29-1 and TRBJ1-1; 10 bases align to TRBD1. With 6 bases clipped from V and 0 bases from J, the junction kept 7 bases outside the gene matches. Germline assignment: CDR1 SQVTM and CDR2 ANQGSEA. This CDR3 is built from 15 residues. CDR3 protein: CSVAGQGGMNTEAFF. CDR3 nucleotides: TGCAGCGTAGCCGGACAGGGGGGGATGAACACTGAAGCTTTCTTT.

V and J are TRBV7-9 and TRBJ2-5; 7 nucleotides align to TRBD1. This CDR3 has 14 residues. The ends lost 4 bases at V and 3 bases at J; junction bases unmatched: 5. Per the germline V gene, CDR1 is SEHNR and CDR2 is FQNEAQ (reference sequence). CDR3 in DNA: TGTGCCAGCAGCTACCGGGACAGCGAAGAGACCCAGTACTTC. It translates to CASSYRDSEETQYF.

In its sample, this clonotype ranks as medium-sized. The gene calls are TRBV7-3 and TRBJ2-7; D is possibly TRBD1 or TRBD2 (5 bases each). Trimming left V 0 bases short and J 6 bases short, with 21 bases between. Germline CDR1 is SGHTA and CDR2 is FQGTGA. This CDR3 is 17 amino acids long. CDR3 residues: CASSLTFVGQGEGEQYF. The CDR3 DNA reads TGTGCCAGCAGCTTAACGTTCGTGGGTCAGGGTGAGGGCGAGCAGTACTTC.

The rearrangement uses TRBV24-1 and TRBJ2-7; D remains ambiguous. The CDR3 contains 13 residues. CDR1 and CDR2 from the germline V gene are KGHDR and SFDVKD. Trimming left V 4 bases short and J 1 base short, with 7 bases between. CDR3 nucleotides: TGTGCCACCAGTGAAGCAGAGTCCTACGAGCAGTACTTC. Residues: CATSEAESYEQYF.

This clonotype came up many times. The chain has TRBV11-2 and TRBJ2-1; TRBD1 is a possible D gene (6 bases). The CDR3 covers 13 residues. V lost 5 bases, J lost 4 bases, and 9 bases lay in between. Germline CDR1 reads SGHAT; CDR2 reads FQNNGV. CDR3 region: CASSADSYNEQFF. The CDR3 DNA follows: TGTGCCAGCAGCGCGGACAGTTACAATGAGCAGTTCTTC.

This clonotype is medium-sized by share. This sequence joins TRBV15 and TRBJ2-7, with unresolved D. Germline lookup yields CDR1 LNHNV and CDR2 YYDKDF (reference sequence). The CDR3 contains 14 residues. The germline V and J ends were trimmed by 0 bases and 2 bases, with 8 bases remaining between them. CDR3 in amino acids: CATSRDQFAYEQYF. DNA of the CDR3: TGTGCCACCAGCAGAGATCAGTTCGCCTACGAGCAGTACTTC.

The chain recombines TRBV28 with TRBJ1-5, with a tentative D call TRBD1 (5 bases). CDR3 length: 15 amino acids. V shed 3 bases and J shed 3 bases, with 12 bases lying between them. Germline CDR1 reads MDHEN; CDR2 reads SYDVKM. The DNA of the CDR3 is TGTGCCAGCAGTTTTGGGACGGATTACAATCAGCCCCAGCATTTT. Its translation is CASSFGTDYNQPQHF.

This clonotype was picked up many times. This chain uses TRBV3-2 with TRBJ1-3; TRBD1, the table's D call, was not compared with the DNA. TRBV3-2 is described as a pseudogene. The CDR3 consists of 18 residues. The DNA for the CDR3 is TGTGCCAGCAGCCCTGGGGCAGGGCGGGACGACTATGGAAACACCATATATTTT. Residues: CASSPGAGRDDYGNTIYF.

In this sample, this clonotype is large. The V and J genes are TRBV5-8 and TRBJ2-1, with D possibly being TRBD2 (5 bases). CDR1 is SGHTS, CDR2 YDEGEE, per germline. V was clipped by 3 bases and J by 10 bases, with 14 bases between them. The CDR3 has 13 amino acids. CDR3: CASSWLGSAEQFF. CDR3 DNA: TGTGCCAGCAGCTGGTTAGGTAGCGCAGAGCAGTTCTTC.

The gene calls are TRBV20-1 and TRBJ1-5; D is unclear. This CDR3 has 13 amino acids. Germline V gene lookup returns CDR1 DFQATT and CDR2 SNEGSKA (reference sequence). Trimming left V 8 bases short and J 5 bases short, with 16 bases between. The CDR3 protein is CSLRGRSDQPQHF. The CDR3 DNA is TGCAGTTTAAGAGGGCGGTCCGATCAGCCCCAGCATTTT.